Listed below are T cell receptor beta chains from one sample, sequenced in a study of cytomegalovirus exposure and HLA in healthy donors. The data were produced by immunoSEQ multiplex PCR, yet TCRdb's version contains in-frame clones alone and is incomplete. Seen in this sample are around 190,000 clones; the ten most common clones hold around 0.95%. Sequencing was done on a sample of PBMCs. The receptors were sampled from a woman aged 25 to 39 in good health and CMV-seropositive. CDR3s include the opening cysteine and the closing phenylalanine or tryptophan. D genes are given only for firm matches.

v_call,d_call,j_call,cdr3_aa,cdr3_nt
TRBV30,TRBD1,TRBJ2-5,CAWTYNWGQGGETQYF,TGTGCCTGGACGTACAACTGGGGACAGGGAGGAGAGACCCAGTACTTC
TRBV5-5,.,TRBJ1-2,CASSPYPGQIVPGYTF,TGTGCCAGCAGCCCGTACCCCGGACAGATCGTCCCTGGCTACACCTTC
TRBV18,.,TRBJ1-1,CASSRTKQGTEAFF,TGTGCCAGCTCACGTACGAAACAGGGCACTGAAGCTTTCTTT
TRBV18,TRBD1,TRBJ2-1,CASSPQGTGQEQFF,TGTGCCAGCTCACCGCAAGGGACAGGACAAGAGCAGTTCTTC
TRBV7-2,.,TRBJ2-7,CASSLAGGGGEQYF,TGTGCCAGCAGCTTAGCGGGAGGGGGGGGCGAGCAGTACTTC
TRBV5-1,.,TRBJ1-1,CASSLQGIRTEAFF,TGCGCCAGCAGCCTGCAGGGGATAAGGACTGAAGCTTTCTTT
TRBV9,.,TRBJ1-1,CASSGRGSWNTEAFF,TGTGCCAGCAGCGGAAGGGGGTCCTGGAACACTGAAGCTTTCTTT
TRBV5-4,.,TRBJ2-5,CASSPKGGVGGETQYF,TGTGCCAGCAGCCCAAAGGGGGGGGTCGGCGGGGAGACCCAGTACTTC
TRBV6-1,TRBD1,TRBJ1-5,CASSATGGEPQHF,TGTGCCAGCAGTGCGACAGGGGGTGAGCCCCAGCATTTT
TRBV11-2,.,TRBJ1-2,CASSFKGHGYTF,TGTGCCAGCAGCTTCAAGGGGCATGGCTACACCTTC
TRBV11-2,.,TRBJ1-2,CASSWAGGFDGYTF,TGTGCCAGCAGCTGGGCGGGGGGATTCGATGGCTACACCTTC
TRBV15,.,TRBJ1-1,CATSRVGALNTEAFF,TGTGCCACCAGCAGAGTGGGGGCTCTGAACACTGAAGCTTTCTTT
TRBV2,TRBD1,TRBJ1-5,CASSGGQILNQPQHF,TGTGCCAGCAGCGGGGGACAGATCCTTAATCAGCCCCAGCATTTT
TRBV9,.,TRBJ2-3,CASSVAGASTDTQYF,TGTGCCAGCAGCGTAGCGGGAGCTAGCACAGATACGCAGTATTTT
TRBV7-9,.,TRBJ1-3,CASSLGQSSGNTIYF,TGTGCCAGCAGCCTAGGACAAAGCTCTGGAAACACCATATATTTT
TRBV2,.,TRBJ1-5,CASSEDWGPNQPQHF,TGTGCTAGCAGTGAAGATTGGGGCCCCAATCAGCCCCAGCATTTT
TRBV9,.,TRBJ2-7,CASSPGTSPYEQYF,TGTGCCAGCAGCCCCGGGACTTCCCCCTACGAGCAGTACTTC
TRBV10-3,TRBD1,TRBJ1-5,CAISTGQGNQPQHF,TGTGCCATCAGTACCGGACAGGGTAATCAGCCCCAGCATTTT
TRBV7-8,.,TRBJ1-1,CASSLREGWVNTEAFF,TGTGCCAGCAGCTTAAGGGAGGGGTGGGTGAACACTGAAGCTTTCTTT
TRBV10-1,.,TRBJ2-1,CASSESYRSNEQFF,TGCGCCAGCAGTGAGTCGTACAGATCCAATGAGCAGTTCTTC
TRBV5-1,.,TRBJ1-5,CASSLAMVNQPQHF,TGCGCCAGCAGCTTGGCTATGGTAAATCAGCCCCAGCATTTT
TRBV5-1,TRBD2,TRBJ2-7,CASSPGGGTTYEQYF,TGCGCCAGCAGCCCGGGAGGTGGGACGACCTACGAGCAGTACTTC
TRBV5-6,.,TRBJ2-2,CASSLAGTGELFF,TGTGCCAGCAGCTTGGCAGGGACCGGGGAGCTGTTTTTT
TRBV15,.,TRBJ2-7,CATSRGEGGSYEQYF,TGTGCCACCAGCAGGGGGGAGGGGGGCTCCTACGAGCAGTACTTC
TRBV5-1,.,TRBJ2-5,CASSASETQYF,TGCGCCAGCAGCGCGTCAGAGACCCAGTACTTC
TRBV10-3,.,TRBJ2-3,CAIRMGGGSDTQYF,TGTGCCATCAGGATGGGGGGGGGCTCAGATACGCAGTATTTT
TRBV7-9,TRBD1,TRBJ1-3,CASSLQGAQRSFSGNTIYF,TGTGCCAGCAGCCTACAGGGGGCGCAGAGATCCTTCTCTGGAAACACCATATATTTT
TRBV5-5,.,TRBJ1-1,CASSLAPTAEAFF,TGTGCCAGCAGCTTGGCCCCGACTGCTGAAGCTTTCTTT
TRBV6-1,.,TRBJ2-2,CATLLTGSGELFF,TGTGCCACCCTTCTCACAGGGTCCGGGGAGCTGTTTTTT
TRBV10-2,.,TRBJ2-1,CASSGGRRLARREKFF,TGCGCCAGCAGTGGTGGGAGGAGGCTAGCGCGCCGGGAAAAGTTCTTC
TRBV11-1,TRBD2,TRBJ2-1,CASSWGLAGAVEQFF,TGTGCCAGCAGCTGGGGACTAGCGGGGGCCGTTGAGCAGTTCTTC
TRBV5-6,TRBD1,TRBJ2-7,CASSRTGYEQYF,TGTGCCAGCAGCCGGACAGGCTACGAGCAGTACTTC
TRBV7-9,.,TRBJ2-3,CAPVSGTDTQYF,TGTGCCCCAGTGTCTGGCACAGATACGCAGTATTTT
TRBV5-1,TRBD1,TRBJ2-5,CASSQGEMAGARQETQYF,TGCGCCAGCAGCCAGGGGGAGATGGCAGGGGCCCGCCAAGAGACCCAGTACTTC